The sequence of this TCR beta chain was determined in a study of chemoradiotherapy in HPV16-positive cancers. The assay was immunoSEQ multiplex PCR, and TCRdb's table has in-frame clones only and misses some. The sample contains 20,000 or so clones, 84% of which appear only once. This clone was picked up one time. Germline V gene sequence: CDR1 MNHEY, CDR2 SVGAGI. V lost 5 bases to trimming and J lost 0 bases, with 8 bases between them. CDR3 length: 15 residues. The sample consisted of blood, taken from a patient who underwent chemoradiotherapy. The origin of this receptor is a human donor with HPV-associated anogenital cancer. The rearrangement joins TRBV6-5 to TRBJ2-6; D gene ambiguous. CDR3 DNA: TGTGCCAGCAGTCAACGGCGCTCTGGGGCCAACGTCCTGACTTTC. Translated, it gives CASSQRRSGANVLTF.